Listed below are T cell receptor beta chains from one sample, sequenced in a study of OX40 agonist ivuxolimab in advanced cancers. Repertoires were generated with immunoSEQ multiplex PCR, while TCRdb's copy carries only in-frame clones and drops some. Here the sample spans some 47,000 clones, 65% to 85% being singletons. Sequenced material: CD4+ or CD8+ T cells sorted from blood, taken in a trial of the OX40 agonist ivuxolimab. These receptors all come from an adult with an advanced solid tumor such as melanoma, head and neck, liver or kidney cancer. The CDR3 runs from the conserved cysteine through the conserved F or W. D genes are given only for firm matches. Clone size is not always given. Where it is, it says once, few, many or a class for expanded clones.

j_call | d_call | v_call | clone_size | cdr3_nt | cdr3_aa
TRBJ2-4 | - | TRBV30 | - | TGTGCCTGGAGTGGAGGTGGGGGGACCTACTTC | CAWSGGGGTYF
TRBJ1-1 | - | TRBV7-2 | - | TGTGCCAGCTACCGGGACCTCAACACTGAAGCTTTCTTT | CASYRDLNTEAFF
TRBJ1-2 | - | TRBV6-4 | - | TGTGCCAGCAGTGGTGTATGGTCGGGTGAAGGACTCGGATATGGCTACACCTTC | CASSGVWSGEGLGYGYTF
TRBJ2-7 | TRBD1 | TRBV7-9 | few | TGTGCCAGCAGCTCAAAGGACAGGGGCTACGAGCAGTACTTC | CASSSKDRGYEQYF
TRBJ1-2 | TRBD1 | TRBV19 | few | TGTGCCAGTAGTACTGACAGGGGAATCTATGGCTACACCTTC | CASSTDRGIYGYTF
TRBJ2-3 | - | TRBV10-3 | - | TGTGCCATCAGTGAGTGGAAACCCGGGACAGGGACTAGCGCGGATACGCAGTATTTT | CAISEWKPGTGTSADTQYF
TRBJ2-5 | - | TRBV9 | - | TGTGCCAGCAGCCCTGGCAGCAGAGAGACCCAGTACTTC | CASSPGSRETQYF
TRBJ1-5 | - | TRBV5-6 | - | TGTGCCAGCAGTCCGGCAGGTGGTAACAATCAGCCCCAGCATTTT | CASSPAGGNNQPQHF
TRBJ2-7 | - | TRBV19 | - | TGTGCCAGTAGTATAGAATCAACTAGCTACGAGCAGTACTTC | CASSIESTSYEQYF
TRBJ1-6 | - | TRBV7-2 | - | TGTGCCAGCAGCTTAGCCCGACATTCACCCCTCCACTTT | CASSLARHSPLHF
TRBJ2-7 | TRBD1 | TRBV2 | - | TGTGCCAGCAAGGGGACAGCGAACTCCTACGAGCAGTACTTC | CASKGTANSYEQYF
TRBJ2-3 | - | TRBV28 | - | TGTGCCAGCATCCAACGGTGGGGTAGCACAGATACGCAGTATTTT | CASIQRWGSTDTQYF
TRBJ1-3 | - | TRBV18 | - | TGTGCCAGCTCACCCGCAGGGGCGCAGAGAAACACCATATATTTT | CASSPAGAQRNTIYF
TRBJ2-7 | TRBD2 | TRBV5-1 | few | TGCGCCAGCAGCGGACTAGCGGGAGGTACCCCTCGCGAGCAGTACTTC | CASSGLAGGTPREQYF
TRBJ1-6 | - | TRBV27 | - | TGTGCCAGCATCTCCCTGCTGGACAGTAATTCACCCCTCCACTTT | CASISLLDSNSPLHF
TRBJ2-3 | TRBD2 | TRBV7-2 | - | TGTGCCAGCAGCCCCGGGGGTTGGCTAGCGGGAGTGGCGACAGATACGCAGTATTTT | CASSPGGWLAGVATDTQYF
TRBJ2-7 | - | TRBV5-1 | - | TGCGCCAGCAGCTACTACATTTCCTCCTACGAGCAGTACTTC | CASSYYISSYEQYF
TRBJ2-7 | - | TRBV7-2 | - | TGTGCCAGCAGCTTAGGGACAGTAGGCGAGCAGTACTTC | CASSLGTVGEQYF
TRBJ2-7 | - | TRBV4-1 | once | TGCGCCAGCAGCCAAGGGGCTAGCACAGCCTACGAGCAGTACTTC | CASSQGASTAYEQYF
TRBJ2-5 | - | TRBV7-2 | - | TGTGCCAGCAGCTTAGATACAGTCTGGGGAGAGACCCAGTACTTC | CASSLDTVWGETQYF
TRBJ2-7 | TRBD1 | TRBV19 | - | TGTGCCAGCAGCGGCGGGACAGGCCTCGGGACCTACGAGCAGTACTTC | CASSGGTGLGTYEQYF
TRBJ1-5 | - | TRBV19 | - | TGTGCCAGTAGTATGCGTGGGCCCCAGCATTTT | CASSMRGPQHF
TRBJ1-1 | - | TRBV5-1 | - | TGCGCCAGCAGACAGGGTTTGGAGAACACTGAAGCTTTCTTT | CASRQGLENTEAFF
TRBJ2-3 | - | TRBV5-4 | - | TGTGCCAGCAGCTTGGACGGCCTGAAGACAGATACGCAGTATTTT | CASSLDGLKTDTQYF
TRBJ2-1 | - | TRBV27 | - | TGTGCCAGCAATGCTCCCAGCTCCTACAATGAGCAGTTCTTC | CASNAPSSYNEQFF
TRBJ1-6 | TRBD1 | TRBV19 | - | TGTGCCAGTAGCGAGACAGGGGGCACTTCACCCCTCCACTTT | CASSETGGTSPLHF
TRBJ2-7 | - | TRBV19 | - | TGTGCCAGTAGTATTTGGGCCGACGAGCAGTACTTC | CASSIWADEQYF
TRBJ2-5 | - | TRBV18 | - | TGTGCCAGCTCAGCGGAGCAGACCCAGTACTTC | CASSAEQTQYF
TRBJ2-3 | - | TRBV7-8 | - | TGTGCCAGCAGCACCTACACAGATACGCAGTATTTT | CASSTYTDTQYF
TRBJ2-1 | - | TRBV5-6 | - | TGTGCCAGCAGCAGCGTCGGGCTTAATGAGCAGTTCTTC | CASSSVGLNEQFF
TRBJ1-2 | - | TRBV5-1 | once | TGTGCCAGCAGCTTGACGCGGACCTTTCTAGGCTACACCTTC | CASSLTRTFLGYTF
TRBJ2-1 | - | TRBV2 | - | TGTGCCAGCAGTGTTAGGGGCAATGAGCAGTTCTTC | CASSVRGNEQFF
TRBJ2-6 | - | TRBV5-4 | - | TGTGCCAGCACTTTCGGGGGCGAATTACGGGCCAACGTCCTGACTTTC | CASTFGGELRANVLTF
TRBJ2-6 | - | TRBV5-1 | - | TGCGCCAGCAGCTTGTTGGGGACTGGGGCCAACGTCCTGACTTTC | CASSLLGTGANVLTF
TRBJ2-2 | TRBD1 | TRBV7-9 | - | TGTGCCAGCAGCTTTGCAGGGGGCAACGGGGAGCTGTTTTTT | CASSFAGGNGELFF
TRBJ2-7 | TRBD2 | TRBV7-4 | - | TGTGCCAGCAGCTTAGAATTAGCGGGAGAATACGAGCAGTACTTC | CASSLELAGEYEQYF
TRBJ1-5 | TRBD1 | TRBV10-2 | - | TGCGCCAGCAGTCAGGGGGCGAGACAGCCCCAGCATTTT | CASSQGARQPQHF
TRBJ2-7 | TRBD1 | TRBV25-1 | - | TGTGCCAGCAGTGAATGGGACAGCCTGAGCTCCTACGAGCAGTACTTC | CASSEWDSLSSYEQYF
TRBJ1-1 | - | TRBV5-4 | - | TGTGCCAGCAGCCCTACCCTCATGAACACTGAAGCTTTCTTT | CASSPTLMNTEAFF
TRBJ2-3 | TRBD2 | TRBV11-3 | - | TGTGCCAGCAGCTTAGGAATAGCGGGAGCCACAGATACGCAGTATTTT | CASSLGIAGATDTQYF
TRBJ2-7 | TRBD2 | TRBV4-1 | - | TGCGCCAGCAGCCGGGGACTAGCGGGAGTCTCCTACGAGCAGTACTTC | CASSRGLAGVSYEQYF